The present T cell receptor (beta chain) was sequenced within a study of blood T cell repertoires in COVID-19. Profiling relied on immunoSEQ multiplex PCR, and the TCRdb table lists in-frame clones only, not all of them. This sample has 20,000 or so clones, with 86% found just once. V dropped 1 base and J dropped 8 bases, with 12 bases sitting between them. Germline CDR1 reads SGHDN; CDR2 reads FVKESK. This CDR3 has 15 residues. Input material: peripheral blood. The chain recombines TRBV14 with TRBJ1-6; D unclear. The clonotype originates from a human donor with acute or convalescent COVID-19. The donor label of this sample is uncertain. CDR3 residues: CASSQGRGGYSPLHF. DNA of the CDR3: TGTGCCAGCAGCCAAGGCCGGGGAGGGTATTCACCCCTCCACTTT.